This is a list of T cell receptor beta chains from one sample in a study of a mutant IDH1 vaccine in newly diagnosed glioma. TCRdb's table, derived via immunoSEQ multiplex PCR, lists solely in-frame clones and lacks some. The profile shows about 56,000 clones, roughly nine tenths of them singletons. What these receptors recognize is not known. The material was PBMCs, obtained from a glioma patient whose treatment included an IDH1 peptide vaccine. These receptors originate from a man aged 35 to 55 with glioma. The CDR3 runs from the conserved cysteine through the conserved F or W. D genes are given only for firm matches. A row's size may be missing; if present it is once, few, many or a size class.

TRBJ1-2 TRBV7-2 . TRBD1 CASSLDRGNYGYTF TGTGCCAGCAGCTTGGACAGGGGTAACTATGGCTACACCTTC
TRBJ1-5 TRBV7-2 once . CASSSGGHNQPQHF TGTGCCAGCAGCTCGGGAGGTCACAATCAGCCCCAGCATTTT
TRBJ2-1 TRBV5-6 . . CASSSGVNGGREQFF TGTGCCAGCAGCTCAGGGGTTAACGGGGGGCGTGAGCAGTTCTTC
TRBJ1-2 TRBV18 . TRBD1 CASSPRDRGYGYTF TGTGCCAGCTCACCTCGGGACAGGGGCTATGGCTACACCTTC
TRBJ2-5 TRBV18 once . CASSPSGTQETQYF TGTGCCAGCTCACCCAGCGGTACCCAAGAGACCCAGTACTTC
TRBJ2-7 TRBV11-2 . TRBD1 CASSYDRGTPMGF TGTGCCAGCAGCTACGACAGGGGAACGCCCATGGGCTTC
TRBJ2-7 TRBV10-3 . . CAISAGTPSYEQYF TGTGCCATCAGCGCCGGGACACCCTCCTACGAGCAGTACTTC
TRBJ2-1 TRBV14 . . CASSPRDPQYNEQFF TGTGCCAGCAGCCCCCGGGACCCTCAATACAATGAGCAGTTCTTC
TRBJ1-1 TRBV7-2 . TRBD1 CASSLTPGQGTEAFF TGTGCCAGCAGCTTGACTCCGGGACAGGGGACTGAAGCTTTCTTT
TRBJ2-7 TRBV20-1 . . CSAGHYEQYF TGCAGTGCGGGCCATTACGAGCAGTACTTC
TRBJ2-1 TRBV25-1 once TRBD2 CASSEPSGRGPYNEQFF TGTGCCAGCAGTGAACCTAGCGGGAGGGGCCCCTACAATGAGCAGTTCTTC
TRBJ2-7 TRBV7-7 . . CASSPSGLYEQYF TGTGCCAGCAGCCCCTCGGGCCTCTACGAGCAGTACTTC
TRBJ1-4 TRBV7-9 . . CASSGLRRIGGRDEKLFF TGTGCCAGCAGCGGACTACGACGGATAGGTGGGCGCGATGAAAAACTGTTTTTT
TRBJ2-7 TRBV6-5 . TRBD1 CASSRTGTYEQYF TGTGCCAGCAGTCGGACAGGGACCTACGAGCAGTACTTC
TRBJ2-7 TRBV6-1 . . CASSEGPGRYEQYF TGTGCCAGCAGTGAGGGACCGGGTAGGTACGAGCAGTACTTC
TRBJ2-1 TRBV11-3 . TRBD1 CASSPGTGYNEQFF TGTGCCAGCAGTCCCGGGACAGGCTACAATGAGCAGTTCTTC
TRBJ2-7 TRBV25-1 . . CASGRGYEQYF TGTGCCAGCGGCAGGGGCTACGAGCAGTACTTC
TRBJ2-7 TRBV29-1 . TRBD1 CSVEKQGANEQYF TGCAGCGTTGAAAAACAGGGGGCGAACGAGCAGTACTTC
TRBJ1-1 TRBV6-5 . TRBD1 CASSYSGTGATEAFF TGTGCCAGCAGTTACTCAGGGACAGGGGCGACTGAAGCTTTCTTT
TRBJ1-3 TRBV7-2 . . CASSSLKGKGNTIYF TGTGCCAGCAGCTCACTAAAAGGGAAAGGAAACACCATATATTTT